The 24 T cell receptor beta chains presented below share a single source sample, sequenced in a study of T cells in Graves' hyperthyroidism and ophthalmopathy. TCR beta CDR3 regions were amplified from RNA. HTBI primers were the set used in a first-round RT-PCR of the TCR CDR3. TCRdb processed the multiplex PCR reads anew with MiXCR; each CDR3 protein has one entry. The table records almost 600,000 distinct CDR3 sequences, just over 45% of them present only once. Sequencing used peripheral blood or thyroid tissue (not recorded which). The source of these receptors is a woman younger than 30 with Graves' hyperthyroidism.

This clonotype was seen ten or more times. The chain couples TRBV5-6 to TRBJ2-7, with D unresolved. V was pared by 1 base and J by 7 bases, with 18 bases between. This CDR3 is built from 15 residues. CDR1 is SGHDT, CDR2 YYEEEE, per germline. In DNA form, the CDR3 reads TGTGCCAGCAGCTTGATGGTTAGCAGTCTCGTGGAGCAGTACTTC. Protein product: CASSLMVSSLVEQYF. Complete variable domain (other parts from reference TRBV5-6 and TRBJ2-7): DAGVTQSPTHLIKTRGQQVTLRCSPKSGHDTVSWYQQALGQGPQFIFQYYEEEERQRGNFPDRFSGHQFPNYSSELNVNALLLGDSALYLCASSLMVSSLVEQYFGPGTRLTVT.

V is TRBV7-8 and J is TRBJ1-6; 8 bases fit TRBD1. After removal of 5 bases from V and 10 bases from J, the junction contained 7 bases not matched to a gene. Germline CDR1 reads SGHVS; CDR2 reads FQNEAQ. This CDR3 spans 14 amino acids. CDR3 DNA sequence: TGTGCCAGCAGCCCAGGGGGCGCAGGCTCACCCCTCCACTTT. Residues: CASSPGGAGSPLHF.

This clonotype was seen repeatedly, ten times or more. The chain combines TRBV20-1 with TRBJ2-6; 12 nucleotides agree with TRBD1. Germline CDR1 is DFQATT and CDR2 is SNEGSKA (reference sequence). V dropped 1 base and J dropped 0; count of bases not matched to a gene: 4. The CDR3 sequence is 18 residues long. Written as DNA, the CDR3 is TGCAGTGCTAGAGCCGGGACAGGGGGCTCCTCTGGGGCCAACGTCCTGACTTTC. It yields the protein CSARAGTGGSSGANVLTF.

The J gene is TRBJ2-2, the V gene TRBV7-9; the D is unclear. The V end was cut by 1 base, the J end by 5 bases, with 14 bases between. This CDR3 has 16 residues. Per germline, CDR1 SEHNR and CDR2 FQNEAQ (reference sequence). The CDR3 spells CASSLGPWLPTGELFF. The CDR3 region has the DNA TGTGCCAGCAGCTTAGGCCCTTGGCTGCCTACCGGGGAGCTGTTTTTT.

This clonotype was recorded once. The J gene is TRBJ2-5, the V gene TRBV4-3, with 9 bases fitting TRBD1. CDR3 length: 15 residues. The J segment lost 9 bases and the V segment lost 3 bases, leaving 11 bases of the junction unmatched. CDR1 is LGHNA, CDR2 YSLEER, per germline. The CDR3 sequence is CASSHGQGSGQPQYF. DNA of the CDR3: TGCGCCAGCAGCCACGGACAGGGGTCCGGTCAGCCCCAGTACTTC.

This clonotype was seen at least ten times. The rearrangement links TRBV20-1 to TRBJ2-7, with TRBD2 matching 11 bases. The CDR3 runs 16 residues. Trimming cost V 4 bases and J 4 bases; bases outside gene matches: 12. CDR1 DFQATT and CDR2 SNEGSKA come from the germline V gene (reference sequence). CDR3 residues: CSATERTSGSWYEQYF. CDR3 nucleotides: TGCAGTGCTACGGAAAGAACTAGCGGGAGTTGGTACGAGCAGTACTTC.

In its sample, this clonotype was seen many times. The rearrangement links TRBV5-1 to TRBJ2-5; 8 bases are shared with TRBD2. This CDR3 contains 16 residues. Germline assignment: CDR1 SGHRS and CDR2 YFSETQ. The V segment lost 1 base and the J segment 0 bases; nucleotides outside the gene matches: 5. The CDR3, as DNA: TGCGCCAGCAGCTTGACTAGCGGAGCGTACCAAGAGACCCAGTACTTC. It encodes CASSLTSGAYQETQYF.

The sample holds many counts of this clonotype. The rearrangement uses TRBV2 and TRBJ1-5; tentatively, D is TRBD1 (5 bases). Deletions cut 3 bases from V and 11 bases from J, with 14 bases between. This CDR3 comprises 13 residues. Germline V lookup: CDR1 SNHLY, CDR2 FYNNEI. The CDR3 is CASSEGGSGAQHF. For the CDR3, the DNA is TGTGCCAGCAGTGAGGGGGGGTCCGGGGCCCAGCATTTT.

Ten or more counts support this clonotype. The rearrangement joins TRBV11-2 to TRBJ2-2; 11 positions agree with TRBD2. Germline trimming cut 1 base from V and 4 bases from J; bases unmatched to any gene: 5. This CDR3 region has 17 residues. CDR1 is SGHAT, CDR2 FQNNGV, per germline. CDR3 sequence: CASSLGLAGFLTGELFF. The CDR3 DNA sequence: TGTGCCAGCAGCTTAGGACTAGCGGGATTCCTCACCGGGGAGCTGTTTTTT.

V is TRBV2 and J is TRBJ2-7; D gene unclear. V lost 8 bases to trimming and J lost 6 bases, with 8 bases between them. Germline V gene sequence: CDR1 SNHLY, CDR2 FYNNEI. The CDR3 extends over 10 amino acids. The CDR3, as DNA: TGTGCCAGCGGGAACGCCGAGCAGTACTTC. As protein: CASGNAEQYF.

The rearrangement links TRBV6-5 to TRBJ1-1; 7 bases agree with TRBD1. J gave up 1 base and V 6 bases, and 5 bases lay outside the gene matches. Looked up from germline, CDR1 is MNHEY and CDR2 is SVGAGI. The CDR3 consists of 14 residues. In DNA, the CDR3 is TGTGCCAGCAGAGAACAGGGGTGGAACACTGAAGCTTTCTTT. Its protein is CASREQGWNTEAFF.

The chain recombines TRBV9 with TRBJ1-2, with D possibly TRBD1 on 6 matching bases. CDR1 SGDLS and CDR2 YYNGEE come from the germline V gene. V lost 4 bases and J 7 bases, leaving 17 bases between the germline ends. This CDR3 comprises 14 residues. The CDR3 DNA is TGTGCCAGCAGCCCTCGAGCAGGGGTAGGTGGCTACACCTTC. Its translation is CASSPRAGVGGYTF. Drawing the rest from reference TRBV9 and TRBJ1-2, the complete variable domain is DSGVTQTPKHLITATGQRVTLRCSPRSGDLSVYWYQQSLDQGLQFLIQYYNGEERAKGNILERFSAQQFPDLHSELNLSSLELGDSALYFCASSPRAGVGGYTFGSGTRLTVV.

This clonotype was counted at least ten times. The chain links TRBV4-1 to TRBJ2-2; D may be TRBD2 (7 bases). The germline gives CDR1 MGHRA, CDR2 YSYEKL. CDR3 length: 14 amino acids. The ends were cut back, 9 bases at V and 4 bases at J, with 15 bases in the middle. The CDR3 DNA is TGCGCCAGTAACAGGGAGGGTTCCACCGGGGAGCTGTTTTTT. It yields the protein CASNREGSTGELFF.

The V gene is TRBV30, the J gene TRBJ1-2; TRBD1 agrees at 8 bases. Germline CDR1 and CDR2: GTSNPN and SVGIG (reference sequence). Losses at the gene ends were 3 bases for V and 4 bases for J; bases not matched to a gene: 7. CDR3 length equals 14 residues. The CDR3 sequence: CAWSALGQAYGYTF. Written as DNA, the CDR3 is TGTGCCTGGAGCGCCCTGGGACAGGCCTATGGCTACACCTTC.

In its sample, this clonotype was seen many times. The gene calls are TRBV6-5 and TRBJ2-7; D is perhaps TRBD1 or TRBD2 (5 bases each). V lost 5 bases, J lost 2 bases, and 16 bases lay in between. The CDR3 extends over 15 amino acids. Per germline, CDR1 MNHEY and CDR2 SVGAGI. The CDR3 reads CASSNRGPKTYEQYF. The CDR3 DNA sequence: TGTGCCAGCAGTAACCGGGGACCGAAAACCTACGAGCAGTACTTC.

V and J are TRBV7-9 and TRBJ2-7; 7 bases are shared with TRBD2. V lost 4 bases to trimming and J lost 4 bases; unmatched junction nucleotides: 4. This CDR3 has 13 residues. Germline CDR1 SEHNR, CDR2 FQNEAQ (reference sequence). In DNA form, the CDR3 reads TGTGCCAGCAGCTATAGCGGGTGGTACGAGCAGTACTTC. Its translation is CASSYSGWYEQYF. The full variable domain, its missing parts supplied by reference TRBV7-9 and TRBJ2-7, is DTGVSQNPRHKITKRGQNVTFRCDPISEHNRLYWYRQTLGQGPEFLTYFQNEAQLEKSRLLSDRFSAERPKGSFSTLEIQRTEQGDSAMYLCASSYSGWYEQYFGPGTRLTVT.

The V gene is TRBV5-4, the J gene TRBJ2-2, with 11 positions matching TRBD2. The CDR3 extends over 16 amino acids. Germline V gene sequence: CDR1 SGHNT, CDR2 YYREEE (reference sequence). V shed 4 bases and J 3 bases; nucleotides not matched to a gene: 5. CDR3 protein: CASSLPGLADTGELFF. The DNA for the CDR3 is TGTGCCAGCAGCCTACCGGGACTAGCGGACACCGGGGAGCTGTTTTTT.

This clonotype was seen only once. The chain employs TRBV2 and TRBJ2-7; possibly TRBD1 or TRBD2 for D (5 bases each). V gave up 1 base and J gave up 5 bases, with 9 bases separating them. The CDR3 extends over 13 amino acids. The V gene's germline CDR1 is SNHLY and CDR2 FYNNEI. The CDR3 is CASSEGDRDEQYF. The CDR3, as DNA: TGTGCCAGCAGTGAAGGGGACCGGGACGAGCAGTACTTC.

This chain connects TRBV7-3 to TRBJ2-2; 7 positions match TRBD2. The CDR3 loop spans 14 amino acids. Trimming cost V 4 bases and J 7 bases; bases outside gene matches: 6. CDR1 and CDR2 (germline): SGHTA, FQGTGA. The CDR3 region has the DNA TGTGCCAGCAGCTCTGGGAGGGCGAGCGGGGAGCTGTTTTTT. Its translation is CASSSGRASGELFF.

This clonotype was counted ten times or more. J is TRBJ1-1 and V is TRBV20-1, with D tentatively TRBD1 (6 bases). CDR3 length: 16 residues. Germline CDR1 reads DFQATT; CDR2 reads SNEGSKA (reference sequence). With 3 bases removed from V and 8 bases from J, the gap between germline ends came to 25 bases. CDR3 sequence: CSASFPDRLKLLEAFF. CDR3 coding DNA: TGCAGTGCTAGCTTTCCTGACAGGTTAAAGCTCTTGGAAGCTTTCTTT.

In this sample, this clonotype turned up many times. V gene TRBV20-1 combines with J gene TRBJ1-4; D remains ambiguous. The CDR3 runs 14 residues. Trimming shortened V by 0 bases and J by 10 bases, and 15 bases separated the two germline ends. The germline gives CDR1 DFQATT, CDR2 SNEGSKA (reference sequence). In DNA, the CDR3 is TGCAGTGCTAGAGATGGCGGGGTTTCGGGAAAACTGTTTTTT. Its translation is CSARDGGVSGKLFF.

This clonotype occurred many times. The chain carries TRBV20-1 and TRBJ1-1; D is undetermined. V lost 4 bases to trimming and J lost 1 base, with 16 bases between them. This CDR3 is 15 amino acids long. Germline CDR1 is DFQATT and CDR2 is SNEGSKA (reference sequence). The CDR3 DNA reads TGCAGTGCTACCCGACACGGAGGGTCGAACACTGAAGCTTTCTTT. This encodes CSATRHGGSNTEAFF.

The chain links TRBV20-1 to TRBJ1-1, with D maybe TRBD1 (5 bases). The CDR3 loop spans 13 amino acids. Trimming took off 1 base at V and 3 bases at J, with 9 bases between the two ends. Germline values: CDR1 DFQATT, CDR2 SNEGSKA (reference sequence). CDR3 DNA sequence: TGCAGTGCTAGAGTTTCGGGGGACACTGAAGCTTTCTTT. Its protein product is CSARVSGDTEAFF.

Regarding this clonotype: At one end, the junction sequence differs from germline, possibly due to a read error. DNA of the CDR3: TGTGCCGGCAGCGTTGAGGCAGGGGACTATGGCTACACCTTC. Translation: CAGSVEAGDYGYTF. The genes are TRBV9 and TRBJ1-2, with D perhaps matching TRBD1 (6 bases). The CDR3 is 14 amino acids. Per the germline V gene, CDR1 is SGDLS and CDR2 is YYNGEE.